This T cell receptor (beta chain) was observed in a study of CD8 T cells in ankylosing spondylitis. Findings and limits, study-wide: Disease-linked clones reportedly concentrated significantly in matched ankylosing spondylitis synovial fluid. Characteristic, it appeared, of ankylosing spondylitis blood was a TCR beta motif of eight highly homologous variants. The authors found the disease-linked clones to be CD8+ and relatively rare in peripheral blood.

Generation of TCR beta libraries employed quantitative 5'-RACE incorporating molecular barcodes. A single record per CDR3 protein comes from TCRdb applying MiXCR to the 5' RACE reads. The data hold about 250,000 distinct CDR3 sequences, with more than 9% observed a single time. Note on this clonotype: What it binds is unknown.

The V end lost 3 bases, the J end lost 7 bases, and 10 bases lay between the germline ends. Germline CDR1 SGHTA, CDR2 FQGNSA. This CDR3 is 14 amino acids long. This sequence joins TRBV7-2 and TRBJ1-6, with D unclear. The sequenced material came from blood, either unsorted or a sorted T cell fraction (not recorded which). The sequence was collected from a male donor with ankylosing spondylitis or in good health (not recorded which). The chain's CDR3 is CASSFSQANSPLHF. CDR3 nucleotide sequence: TGTGCCAGCAGCTTTTCCCAGGCGAATTCACCCCTCCACTTT.